These 18 T cell receptor beta chains came from one sample sequenced in a study of beta chain features in type 1 diabetes. Study-wide findings and caveats: There was a moderate but significant shortening of TCRB CDR3s in all four CD4+ subsets of Type 1 diabetes patients.

TCRB transcripts that were expressed got sequenced, as all of the isolated RNA had been reverse transcribed. TCRdb's table, derived via immunoSEQ multiplex PCR, lists solely in-frame clones and lacks some. The sample has 300,000 to 400,000 clones, approximately 13% seen once; the top ten hold about 0.016%. Their recognized antigens are unknown. The sample consisted of naive CD4+ T cells from blood. The origin of the receptors is a woman aged 18-29 years with type 1 diabetes.

The V gene is TRBV27, the J gene TRBJ2-1, with D possibly matching TRBD2 (6 bases). Germline V CDR1 and CDR2: MNHEY, SMNVEV (reference sequence). The CDR3 covers 16 residues. The V and J ends lost 3 bases and 7 bases respectively, with 19 bases between them. The CDR3 DNA is TGTGCCAGCAGTTTTGTTGGCGGGGATTGGAAGAATGAGCAGTTCTTC. Translating it yields CASSFVGGDWKNEQFF.

This clone showed up just a few times. V gene TRBV19 combines with J gene TRBJ2-5; 7 bases agree with TRBD1. The CDR3 has 15 residues. Trimming cost V 5 bases and J 4 bases; bases outside gene matches: 10. The germline V gene encodes CDR1 LNHDA and CDR2 SQIVND (reference sequence). CDR3 residues: CASSSPRTGLETQYF. The CDR3, as DNA: TGTGCCAGTAGTTCACCTCGGACAGGTTTAGAGACCCAGTACTTC.

This clone has more than one count but fewer than ten. This chain uses TRBV14 with TRBJ2-1; D gene ambiguous. V shed 4 bases and J shed 6 bases, with 4 bases lying between them. The CDR3 loop spans 11 amino acids. Germline CDR1 is SGHDN and CDR2 is FVKESK. In DNA, the CDR3 is TGTGCCAGCAGCCGAGCCAATGAGCAGTTCTTC. Translated, it gives CASSRANEQFF.

The gene calls are TRBV7-2 and TRBJ2-7, with D possibly TRBD2 on 5 matching bases. V gave up 1 base and J gave up 2 bases, with 12 bases separating them. The CDR3 loop spans 15 amino acids. The germline CDR1 and CDR2 sequences are SGHTA and FQGNSA. The CDR3 region is CASSLGASRTYEQYF. Written as DNA, the CDR3 is TGTGCCAGCAGCTTAGGGGCTAGCCGTACCTACGAGCAGTACTTC.

This clone has more than one count but fewer than ten. The rearrangement links TRBV27 to TRBJ1-5; D is possibly TRBD1 (6 bases). Germline values: CDR1 MNHEY, CDR2 SMNVEV (reference sequence). CDR3 length equals 13 residues. The V gene lost 6 bases and the J gene lost 7 bases, with 13 bases spanning the gap. This CDR3 reads CASRYRVGQPQHF. The CDR3 bases are TGTGCCAGCAGATACAGGGTGGGGCAGCCCCAGCATTTT.

The chain links TRBV5-4 to TRBJ2-2; 13 bases map to TRBD2. The ends lost 2 bases at V and 7 bases at J; junction bases unmatched: 5. Germline V gene data show CDR1 as SGHNT and CDR2 as YYREEE (reference sequence). The CDR3 extends over 16 amino acids. CDR3 region: CASSLGLAGEIGELFF. Written as DNA, the CDR3 is TGTGCCAGCAGCTTAGGACTAGCGGGAGAAATCGGGGAGCTGTTTTTT.

J is TRBJ1-1 and V is TRBV6-5, with 9 positions matching TRBD1. This CDR3 region has 15 residues. J was trimmed by 5 bases and V by 2 bases; bases with no gene match: 6. Germline assignment: CDR1 MNHEY and CDR2 SVGAGI. In DNA, the CDR3 is TGTGCCAGCAGTTACGGGACAGGGCTTTTAACTGAAGCTTTCTTT. This translates into CASSYGTGLLTEAFF.

This clone was detected only a few times. This chain uses TRBV5-6 with TRBJ2-7, with TRBD1 as a possible D gene (5 bases). The CDR3 sequence is 12 residues long. Germline values: CDR1 SGHDT, CDR2 YYEEEE. Trimming removed 4 bases at V and 5 bases at J, with 10 bases between. The CDR3 loop reads CASSLWGDEQYF. The CDR3 DNA follows: TGTGCCAGCAGCCTGTGGGGCGACGAGCAGTACTTC.

The rearrangement uses TRBV30 and TRBJ1-3, with D possibly matching TRBD1 (6 bases). The CDR3 extends over 13 amino acids. CDR1 is GTSNPN and CDR2 is SVGIG in the germline V gene (reference sequence). Trimming stripped 4 bases from V and 1 base from J, with 8 bases between. The DNA of the CDR3 is TGTGCCTGGAACAGGGAATCTGGAAACACCATATATTTT. It codes for CAWNRESGNTIYF.

This clone was recorded a few times. The genes are TRBV7-9 and TRBJ2-7; 12 bases agree with TRBD2. This CDR3 contains 18 residues. V gave up 4 bases and J gave up 5 bases; unmatched junction bases: 15. Germline CDR1 and CDR2: SEHNR and FQNEAQ (reference sequence). The DNA for the CDR3 is TGTGCCAGCAGCTCATCGGGACTAGCGGGCGAGAGTCCCCACGAGCAGTACTTC. Its translation is CASSSSGLAGESPHEQYF.

The chain is built from TRBV5-6 and TRBJ1-1, with D perhaps TRBD1 (5 bases). This CDR3 is 12 amino acids long. The germline V and J ends were trimmed by 5 bases and 4 bases, with 9 bases remaining between them. From germline, CDR1 is SGHDT and CDR2 YYEEEE. CDR3 amino acids: CASRGGGTEAFF. The DNA for the CDR3 is TGTGCCAGCAGAGGCGGGGGCACTGAAGCTTTCTTT.

The genes are TRBV10-2 and TRBJ1-2; 8 bases agree with TRBD1. The germline V gene encodes CDR1 WSHSY and CDR2 SAAADI. This CDR3 spans 13 amino acids. With 4 bases clipped from V and 4 bases from J, the junction kept 2 bases outside the gene matches. The CDR3: CASSVGQGYGYTF. CDR3 bases: TGCGCCAGCAGTGTCGGACAGGGCTATGGCTACACCTTC.

This clone was detected a few times. CDR3 DNA sequence: TGTGCCATCAGTGTACCCCTAGCGGGAGGCAATGAGCAGTTCTTC. This sequence encodes CAISVPLAGGNEQFF. The rearrangement links TRBV10-3 to TRBJ2-1; 11 bases map to TRBD2. The germline CDR1 and CDR2 sequences are ENHRY and SYGVKD. This CDR3 is 15 amino acids long. With V trimmed by 4 bases and J by 6 bases, 5 bases remained unmatched.

This clone was seen a handful of times. The chain combines TRBV7-6 with TRBJ1-1, with TRBD1 matching over 9 bases. Germline V gives CDR1 SGHVS, CDR2 FNYEAQ. The CDR3 is 13 residues long. The junction had 2 bases not matched to a gene; V was cut back by 4 bases and J by 5 bases. For the CDR3, the DNA is TGTGCCAGCAGCTGGGACAGGGATACTGAAGCTTTCTTT. Residues: CASSWDRDTEAFF.

The rearrangement uses TRBV10-3 and TRBJ2-5, with D perhaps matching TRBD1 (5 bases). CDR1 ENHRY and CDR2 SYGVKD come from the germline V gene. CDR3 length: 12 residues. V was trimmed by 8 bases and J by 5 bases, leaving 12 bases between them. The CDR3 DNA sequence: TGTGCCATCGGGCCAGGGCGGGAGACCCAGTACTTC. It translates to CAIGPGRETQYF.

The rearrangement links TRBV30 to TRBJ1-1; 7 bases match TRBD1. The CDR3 spans 12 residues. Germline trimming cut 4 bases from V and 5 bases from J; bases unmatched to any gene: 4. Germline CDR1 reads GTSNPN; CDR2 reads SVGIG (reference sequence). CDR3 bases: TGTGCCTGGACAGGGGGAAGTACTGAAGCTTTCTTT. It codes for CAWTGGSTEAFF.

This clone was observed a handful of times. CDR3 in amino acids: CASSVGSSYEQYF. The CDR3 nucleotides are TGTGCCAGCAGCGTAGGTTCTTCCTACGAGCAGTACTTC. V gene TRBV9 combines with J gene TRBJ2-7; unclear D gene. Per germline, CDR1 SGDLS and CDR2 YYNGEE. V was pared by 0 bases and J by 1 base, with 5 bases between. The CDR3 runs 13 residues.

The rearrangement links TRBV19 to TRBJ2-5, with D tentatively TRBD1 (6 bases). This CDR3 contains 12 residues. Trimming stripped 5 bases from V and 5 bases from J, with 9 bases between. Germline V gene sequence: CDR1 LNHDA, CDR2 SQIVND (reference sequence). CDR3 protein: CASSVRGETQYF. The CDR3 nucleotides are TGTGCCAGTAGTGTCAGGGGTGAGACCCAGTACTTC.